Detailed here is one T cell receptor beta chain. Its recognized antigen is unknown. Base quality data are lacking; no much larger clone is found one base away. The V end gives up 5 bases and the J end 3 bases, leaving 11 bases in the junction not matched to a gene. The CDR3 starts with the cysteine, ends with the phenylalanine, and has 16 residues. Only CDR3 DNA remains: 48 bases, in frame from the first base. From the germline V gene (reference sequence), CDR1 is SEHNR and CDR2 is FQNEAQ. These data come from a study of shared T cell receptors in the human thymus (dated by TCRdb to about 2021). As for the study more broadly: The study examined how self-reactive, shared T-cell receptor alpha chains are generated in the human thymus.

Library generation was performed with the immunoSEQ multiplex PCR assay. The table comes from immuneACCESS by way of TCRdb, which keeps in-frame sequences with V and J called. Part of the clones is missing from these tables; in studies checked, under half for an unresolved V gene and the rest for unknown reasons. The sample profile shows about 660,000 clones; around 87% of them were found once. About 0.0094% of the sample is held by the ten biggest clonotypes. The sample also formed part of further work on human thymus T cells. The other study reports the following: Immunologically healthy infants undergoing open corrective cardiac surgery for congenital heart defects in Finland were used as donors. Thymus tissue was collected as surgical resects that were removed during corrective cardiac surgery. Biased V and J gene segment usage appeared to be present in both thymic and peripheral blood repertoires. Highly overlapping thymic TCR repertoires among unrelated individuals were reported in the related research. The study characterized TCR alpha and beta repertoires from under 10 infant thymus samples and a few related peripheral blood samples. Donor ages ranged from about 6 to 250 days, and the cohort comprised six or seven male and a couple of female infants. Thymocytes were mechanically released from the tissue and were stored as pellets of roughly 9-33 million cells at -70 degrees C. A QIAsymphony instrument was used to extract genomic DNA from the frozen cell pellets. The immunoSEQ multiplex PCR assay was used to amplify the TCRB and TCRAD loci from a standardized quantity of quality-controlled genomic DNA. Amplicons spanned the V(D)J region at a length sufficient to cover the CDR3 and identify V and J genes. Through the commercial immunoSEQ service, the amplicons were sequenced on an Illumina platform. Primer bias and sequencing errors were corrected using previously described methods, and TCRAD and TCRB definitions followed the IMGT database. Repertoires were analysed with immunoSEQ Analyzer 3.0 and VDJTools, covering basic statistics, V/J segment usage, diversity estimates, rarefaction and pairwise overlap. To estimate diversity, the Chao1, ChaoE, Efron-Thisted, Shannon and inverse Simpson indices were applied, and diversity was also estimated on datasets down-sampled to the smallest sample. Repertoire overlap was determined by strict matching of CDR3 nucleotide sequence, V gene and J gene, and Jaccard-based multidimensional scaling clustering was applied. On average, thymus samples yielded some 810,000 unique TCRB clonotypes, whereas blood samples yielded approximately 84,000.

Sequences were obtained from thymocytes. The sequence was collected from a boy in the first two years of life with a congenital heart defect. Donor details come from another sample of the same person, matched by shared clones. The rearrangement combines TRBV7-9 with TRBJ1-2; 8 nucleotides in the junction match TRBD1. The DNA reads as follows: TGTGCCAGCAGCCCGTTCGTGACAGGGGCTGACTATGGCTACACCTTC. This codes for CASSPFVTGADYGYTF.